The source of this TCR beta chain is a study of post-analysis software for immune sequencing data. Overall study context: Relapsing-remitting, secondary progressive and progressive-relapsing forms made up the multiple sclerosis disease courses.

TCR beta cDNA libraries included unique molecular identifiers. One entry per CDR3 protein results from TCRdb running MiXCR on the PCR reads. The table lists about 180,000 distinct CDR3 sequences, 30% of them singletons. This clonotype was counted only a few times. The material sequenced was blood. The clonotype was recovered from a girl aged 10-17 years with multiple sclerosis.

CDR3 DNA: TGCAGTGCTATTCGTACTGAAGCTTTCTTT. It yields the protein CSAIRTEAFF. The rearrangement joins TRBV20-1 to TRBJ1-1, with D unresolved. This CDR3 comprises 10 residues. Trimming pared 4 bases from V and 5 bases from J, leaving 5 bases between. CDR1 and CDR2 from the germline V gene are DFQATT and SNEGSKA (reference sequence).